This T cell receptor (beta chain) was sequenced in a study of blood T cell repertoires in COVID-19. The wider study: Italy, Spain and the United States were the sources of the convalescent and acute COVID-19 samples. The analysed material was cDNA or gDNA that came from T cells, B-cell-depleted T cells, or PBMCs.

Each participant's cohort was designated according to participant-reported clinical history. The table came from immunoSEQ multiplex PCR; TCRdb's copy has only in-frame clones and leaves some out. Of approximately 330,000 clones in the sample, 85% to 90% were seen once. In germline, CDR1 is LNHNV, CDR2 YYDKDF (reference sequence). Trimming took off 1 base at V and 3 bases at J, with 11 bases between the two ends. The CDR3 covers 15 residues. This TCR derives from a woman between 25 and 40 years old who had recovered from COVID-19. The material sequenced was PBMCs or T cells enriched from blood (not recorded which). This chain links TRBV15 with TRBJ2-3, with D perhaps matching TRBD2 (6 bases). The CDR3 loop reads CATSRGPGRTDTQYF. The CDR3 DNA follows: TGTGCCACCAGCAGAGGCCCGGGGAGGACAGATACGCAGTATTTT.